This entry features one T cell receptor beta chain sequence. Antigen specificity is unknown. This record belongs to a study of OX40 agonist ivuxolimab in advanced cancers. Turning to the study itself: Ivuxolimab, which is an agonistic anti-OX40 (CD134) antibody, was administered to the patients. Under the entry rules, prior anti-PD-1, anti-PD-L1 or anti-CTLA-4 therapy was allowed, and approximately 40% had some. Each dose-escalation patient presented with hepatocellular carcinoma, melanoma, renal cell or head and neck cancer. Broader study findings: In a subset of nonresponders, normalized T-cell clonal expansion was also low.

The V end lost 7 bases, the J end lost 8 bases, and 20 bases lay between the germline ends. Germline lookup yields CDR1 LNHDA and CDR2 SQIVND (reference sequence). The CDR3 has 15 residues. Libraries were prepared by immunoSEQ multiplex PCR; TCRdb keeps only in-frame clonotypes and omits some of them. The sample includes roughly 100,000 clones, 80% to 95% seen only once; the top ten take about 1.5%. Sequencing was performed on CD4+ or CD8+ T cells sorted from blood, taken in a trial of the OX40 agonist ivuxolimab. The source of this sequence is an adult with an advanced solid tumor such as melanoma, head and neck, liver or kidney cancer. The rearrangement uses TRBV19 and TRBJ1-4; no definite D call. This CDR3 reads CASTKREGLVEKLFF. As DNA, the CDR3 is TGTGCCAGTACCAAGCGGGAGGGCCTAGTCGAAAAACTGTTTTTT.